This record looks at one T cell receptor beta chain sequence and its context. Generated by immunoSEQ multiplex PCR, the TCRdb table keeps only in-frame clones and is missing some. This sample has about 310,000 clones; 87% occur once, and the top ten carry 1%. The germline V gene has CDR1 LGHDT and CDR2 YNNKEL (reference sequence). The CDR3 contains 15 residues. Losses at the gene ends were 1 base for V and 3 bases for J; bases not matched to a gene: 2. This record belongs to a study of blood T cell repertoires in COVID-19. Study-wide background: COVID-19 samples from acute and convalescent phases originated in the United States, Italy and Spain.

This receptor was taken from a man in his fifties with active or convalescent COVID-19. Material for sequencing was peripheral blood. The chain uses TRBV3-1 (or the pseudogene TRBV3-2) and TRBJ2-3; 9 nucleotides match TRBD1. The DNA of the CDR3 is TGTGCCAGCAGCCAAGTCGGACAGGGGACAGATACGCAGTATTTT. It specifies CASSQVGQGTDTQYF.